Ten or more counts support the clone carrying this T cell receptor (beta chain). After removal of 4 bases from V and 4 bases from J, the junction contained 9 bases not matched to a gene. This CDR3 comprises 16 residues. Germline V lookup: CDR1 SGHRS, CDR2 YFSETQ. The data are from a study of CD8 T cells in ankylosing spondylitis. TCRdb passed the 5' RACE reads through MiXCR, listing each CDR3 protein once. The sample lists fewer than 250,000 distinct CDR3 sequences, under 12% occurring once. The chain uses TRBV5-1 and TRBJ2-1; TRBD1 matches 9 bases. This receptor was taken from a male donor with ankylosing spondylitis or in good health (not recorded which). Sequencing was done on a sample of blood, either unsorted or a sorted T cell fraction (not recorded which). The CDR3 loop is CASSPWTGEKYNEQFF. The CDR3 coding sequence is TGCGCCAGCAGCCCGTGGACAGGGGAAAAGTACAATGAGCAGTTCTTC.